Listed below are T cell receptor beta chains from one sample, sequenced in a study of T cell responses to AZD1222 COVID-19 vaccine. Here immunoSEQ multiplex PCR was the method, and the copy in TCRdb shows in-frame clones only, minus some. The sample holds about 83,000 clones, 80% to 90% seen once. Sequenced material: peripheral blood, taken on day 0 of AZD1222 vaccination. The receptor source for this set is an adult in good health. CDR3s include the opening cysteine and the closing phenylalanine or tryptophan. Each record gives: V gene, D gene, J gene, clone size, CDR3 protein, CDR3 DNA. A D gene is named only where the DNA matches it firmly. Size is omitted from some rows. Given values are once, few, many or a class for expanded clones.

TRBV28,-,TRBJ2-7,-,CASSLPQITYEQYF,TGTGCCAGCAGTTTACCACAGATAACCTACGAGCAGTACTTC
TRBV28,-,TRBJ2-1,-,CASSSYPSRNEQFF,TGTGCCAGCAGTTCCTACCCTTCGAGAAATGAGCAGTTCTTC
TRBV7-2,-,TRBJ2-1,-,CASSFGNEQFF,TGTGCCAGCAGCTTTGGCAATGAGCAGTTCTTC
TRBV27,-,TRBJ1-6,-,CASPQGYDNSPLHF,TGTGCCAGTCCTCAGGGATACGATAATTCACCCCTCCACTTT
TRBV3-1/TRBV3-2,TRBD2,TRBJ2-7,-,CASSQDWLAGKYEQYF,TGTGCCAGCAGCCAAGATTGGCTAGCGGGAAAGTACGAGCAGTACTTC
TRBV27,-,TRBJ1-4,-,CASSFETGNEKLFF,TGTGCCAGCAGTTTTGAAACTGGAAATGAAAAACTGTTTTTT
TRBV30,-,TRBJ1-6,-,CAWSEGSDLSPLHF,TGTGCCTGGAGTGAAGGGTCAGACCTTAGTCCCCTCCACTTT
TRBV4-1,TRBD2,TRBJ2-7,-,CASSHFTGEGYEQYF,TGCGCCAGCAGCCATTTTACCGGGGAGGGCTACGAGCAGTACTTC
TRBV30,TRBD2,TRBJ2-2,-,CAWSVPSGRAHTGELFF,TGTGCCTGGAGTGTACCTAGCGGGAGGGCCCACACCGGGGAGCTGTTTTTT
TRBV3-1/TRBV3-2,-,TRBJ1-6,-,CASSQEFNSPLHF,TGTGCCAGCAGCCAAGAGTTTAATTCACCCCTCCACTTT
TRBV11-3,-,TRBJ2-1,-,CASSLAGRSGEQFF,TGTGCCAGCAGCTTAGCGGGGCGATCCGGCGAGCAGTTCTTC
TRBV7-2,-,TRBJ1-4,-,CASSLGPQGTATNEKLFF,TGTGCCAGCAGCTTAGGCCCCCAAGGGACCGCAACTAATGAAAAACTGTTTTTT
TRBV7-2,-,TRBJ2-7,-,CASSAQGGPYEQYF,TGTGCCAGCAGCGCCCAGGGGGGGCCCTACGAGCAGTACTTC
TRBV27,-,TRBJ2-1,-,CASTDNVYNEQFF,TGTGCCAGCACGGACAATGTCTACAATGAGCAGTTCTTC
TRBV29-1,-,TRBJ1-1,-,CSVESTTMNTEAFF,TGCAGCGTTGAGAGTACAACTATGAACACTGAAGCTTTCTTT
TRBV20-1,-,TRBJ2-7,once,CSARFAYEQYF,TGCAGTGCTAGGTTCGCCTACGAGCAGTACTTC
TRBV7-2,-,TRBJ1-2,-,CASSLAPSRVHGYTF,TGTGCCAGCAGCCTTGCCCCCAGTCGGGTTCACGGCTACACCTTC
TRBV7-9,-,TRBJ1-1,-,CASSSLGHFNTEAFF,TGTGCCAGCAGCTCGCTCGGCCACTTTAACACTGAAGCTTTCTTT
TRBV4-2,TRBD2,TRBJ2-5,-,CASSQEGLAGGMGETQYF,TGTGCCAGCAGCCAAGAGGGACTAGCGGGAGGGATGGGAGAGACCCAGTACTTC
TRBV6-5,-,TRBJ1-1,-,CASREETEAFF,TGTGCCAGCAGGGAGGAGACTGAAGCTTTCTTT
TRBV28,-,TRBJ2-2,-,CASSFLTTGILTGELFF,TGTGCCAGCAGTTTCCTCACCACCGGGATTCTTACCGGGGAGCTGTTTTTT
TRBV3-1/TRBV3-2,-,TRBJ2-5,-,CASSHNDRAETQYF,TGTGCCAGCAGCCATAACGACCGGGCGGAGACCCAGTACTTC
TRBV7-6,TRBD2,TRBJ2-3,few,CASSGGSTQYF,TGTGCCAGCAGTGGCGGGAGTACGCAGTATTTT
TRBV19,-,TRBJ2-1,-,CASSIGTTTYNEQFF,TGTGCCAGTAGTATAGGGACAACGACCTACAATGAGCAGTTCTTC
TRBV5-8,-,TRBJ2-6,-,CASSLVRGASGANVLTF,TGTGCCAGCAGCTTGGTTCGGGGGGCATCTGGGGCCAACGTCCTGACTTTC
TRBV6-5,-,TRBJ2-5,-,CASSLLPHQETQYF,TGTGCCAGCAGTCTCCTTCCCCACCAAGAGACCCAGTACTTC
TRBV2,-,TRBJ2-1,-,CASSDIDSKKFF,TGTGCCAGCAGTGATATAGACTCGAAAAAGTTCTTC
TRBV2,-,TRBJ2-3,-,CASISFRESTDTQYF,TGTGCCAGCATCAGTTTCCGGGAAAGCACAGATACGCAGTATTTT
TRBV7-3,-,TRBJ1-1,-,CASSHGQITEAFF,TGTGCCAGCAGCCACGGACAGATCACTGAAGCTTTCTTT
TRBV2,TRBD1,TRBJ1-1,-,CARTDRALNTEAFF,TGTGCCAGGACAGACAGGGCCCTCAACACTGAAGCTTTCTTT
TRBV4-2,TRBD2,TRBJ2-2,-,CASSPTQRSSGRRGRTGELFF,TGTGCCAGCAGCCCCACGCAACGTTCTAGCGGGCGACGAGGGAGGACCGGGGAGCTGTTTTTT
TRBV6-2/TRBV6-3,TRBD2,TRBJ2-3,-,CASSRPSGYTDTQYF,TGTGCCAGCAGTCGACCTAGCGGCTACACAGATACGCAGTATTTT
TRBV3-1/TRBV3-2,TRBD2,TRBJ2-4,-,CASSQDNRLAGLAKNIQYF,TGTGCCAGCAGCCAAGATAATCGGCTAGCGGGGCTGGCCAAAAACATTCAGTACTTC
TRBV28,TRBD2,TRBJ2-1,-,CASSLWREGNEQFF,TGTGCCAGCAGTTTATGGCGGGAGGGTAATGAGCAGTTCTTC
TRBV28,-,TRBJ2-5,few,CASSFDLGSRRVGQETQYF,TGTGCCAGCAGTTTTGATTTGGGGTCGAGAAGAGTTGGGCAAGAGACCCAGTACTTC
TRBV11-3,TRBD2,TRBJ2-1,once,CASSLVASGNPEQFF,TGTGCCAGCAGCTTAGTCGCTAGCGGGAACCCTGAGCAGTTCTTC
TRBV29-1,-,TRBJ1-1,-,CSVTRGTEAFF,TGCAGCGTTACCAGGGGCACTGAAGCTTTCTTT
TRBV28,TRBD2,TRBJ2-4,-,CASSLPGGGLAKNIQYF,TGTGCCAGCAGTTTACCCGGCGGGGGGCTGGCCAAAAACATTCAGTACTTC
TRBV3-1/TRBV3-2,-,TRBJ2-1,-,CASSQEVSSYNEQFF,TGTGCCAGCAGCCAAGAGGTTAGCTCCTACAATGAGCAGTTCTTC
TRBV3-1/TRBV3-2,-,TRBJ2-2,-,CSTLSTCGELFF,TGTTCGACCCTCAGCACATGCGGGGAGCTGTTTTTT
TRBV2,-,TRBJ2-4,once,CASSESGQENIQYF,TGTGCCAGCAGTGAATCGGGACAAGAAAACATTCAGTACTTC
TRBV7-9,-,TRBJ1-5,-,CASRLDGAQPQHF,TGTGCCAGCAGGTTGGACGGGGCCCAGCCCCAGCATTTT
TRBV24-1,TRBD1,TRBJ2-3,-,CATRPRGRTDTQYF,TGTGCCACCAGGCCCAGGGGGCGCACAGATACGCAGTATTTT
TRBV29-1,-,TRBJ2-5,-,CSVVGAETQYF,TGCAGCGTTGTGGGGGCAGAGACCCAGTACTTC
TRBV27,-,TRBJ2-1,-,CASTYRDGSYNEQFF,TGTGCCAGCACCTACCGGGACGGGTCCTACAATGAGCAGTTCTTC
TRBV2,-,TRBJ2-7,-,CASSAKDPGAYEQYF,TGTGCCAGCAGCGCCAAGGACCCCGGTGCCTACGAGCAGTACTTC
TRBV7-9,-,TRBJ1-3,-,CASSPSGNTIYF,TGTGCCAGCAGCCCTTCCGGAAACACCATATATTTT
TRBV13,-,TRBJ2-7,-,CASSFGKGLGSYEQYF,TGTGCCAGCAGCTTTGGGAAGGGATTAGGGTCCTACGAGCAGTACTTC
TRBV6-5,TRBD2,TRBJ2-3,-,CASSSAGVKYF,TGTGCCAGCAGCTCAGCGGGAGTAAAGTATTTT
TRBV18,-,TRBJ2-3,-,CASSPAITSPDTQYF,TGTGCCAGCTCACCCGCGATAACAAGCCCAGATACGCAGTATTTT
TRBV19,TRBD1,TRBJ2-4,-,CASSRGTGVAKNIQYF,TGTGCCAGTAGTAGAGGGACAGGGGTAGCCAAAAACATTCAGTACTTC
TRBV2,-,TRBJ2-7,-,CASSVSQTYEQYF,TGTGCCAGCAGTGTTAGTCAGACCTACGAGCAGTACTTC
TRBV6-2/TRBV6-3,-,TRBJ2-2,-,CASSYRRGDTGELFF,TGTGCCAGCAGTTACAGACGAGGGGACACCGGGGAGCTGTTTTTT